The 24 T cell receptor beta chains in this list originate from one sample, sequenced in a study of tumor-infiltrating lymphocytes in primary liver carcinoma. Blood RNA was derived from unsorted whole blood, and germline DNA was extracted too. Making TCR beta cDNA involved roughly 500 ng total RNA and a constant-region primer. Slightly modified ARM-PCR served as the procedure for the TCR beta libraries. These libraries came from three rounds of nested multiplex PCR. Primers for the first two PCR rounds were TRBV1-TRBV30 forward primers and a C-beta reverse primer (10 cycles per round). TCRdb re-derived calls from the multiplex PCR reads in MiXCR, one entry per CDR3 protein. Of 200,000 or so distinct CDR3 sequences in the sample, around three fifths were seen once. Sequenced input: peripheral blood. The receptor set was obtained from a woman aged 60-75 years with primary liver carcinoma and hepatitis B virus infection.

The CDR3 sequence is CASSLRGVGGPEAFF. CDR3 nucleotides: TGTGCCAGCAGCTTGAGAGGGGTTGGAGGGCCCGAAGCTTTCTTT. The rearrangement joins TRBV5-8 to TRBJ1-1; TRBD1 is a possible D gene (5 bases). The CDR3 is 15 amino acids. V lost 1 base, J lost 8 bases, and 18 bases lay in between. Germline V gene sequence: CDR1 SGHTS, CDR2 YDEGEE.

Concerning this clonotype: This may stem from a read error, because a much larger clone lies one nucleotide away. The rearrangement links TRBV4-1 to TRBJ2-2; TRBD2 matches at 13 bases. The germline CDR1 and CDR2 sequences are MGHRA and YSYEKL. Losses at the gene ends were 4 bases for V and 7 bases for J; bases not matched to a gene: 12. The CDR3 spans 18 residues. CDR3 amino acids: CASSPPTSGRARVGELFF. CDR3 bases: TGCGCCAGCAGCCCCCCAACTAGCGGGAGGGCCAGGGTCGGGGAGCTGTTTTTT.

This chain links TRBV28 with TRBJ1-1; 9 nucleotides line up with TRBD1. V lost 8 bases to trimming and J lost 11 bases; unmatched junction nucleotides: 12. The CDR3 has 13 amino acids. Germline V gene sequence: CDR1 MDHEN, CDR2 SYDVKM. For the CDR3, the DNA is TGTGCCAGCGGACGACGACAGGGGGATATGGCTTTCTTT. This translates into CASGRRQGDMAFF.

Regarding this clonotype: It may be a read error: a sequence one base away is much more abundant. The chain uses TRBV6-1 and TRBJ2-7; D not resolved. This CDR3 is 15 amino acids long. Germline V CDR1 and CDR2: MNHNS, SASEGT. For the CDR3, the DNA is TGTGCCAACAGTGGCAGTCGTGCCAGCTCCTACGAGCAGTACTTC. Its translation is CANSGSRASSYEQYF.

This clonotype was picked up many times. The chain carries TRBV7-8 and TRBJ2-2; weak D call: TRBD2 (6 bases). Germline-derived CDR1 and CDR2 are SGHVS and FQNEAQ. CDR3 length: 12 residues. With 10 bases removed from V and 4 bases from J, the gap between germline ends came to 10 bases. The CDR3 DNA reads TGTGCCACGCGGGGAAGCACCGGGGAGCTGTTTTTT. Protein: CATRGSTGELFF. Combining the CDR3 with reference TRBV7-8 and TRBJ2-2 gives the whole variable domain GAGVSQSPRYKVAKRGQDVALRCDPISGHVSLFWYQQALGQGPEFLTYFQNEAQLDKSGLPSDRFFAERPEGSVSTLKIQRTQQEDSAVYLCATRGSTGELFFGEGSRLTVL.

A remark on this clonotype: The junction departs from germline at one end; a sequencing error may be responsible. The chain recombines TRBV7-9 with TRBJ2-2; D possibly corresponds to TRBD2 (5 bases). The CDR3 consists of 20 residues. Germline V CDR1 and CDR2: SEHNR, FQNEAQ (reference sequence). The CDR3 loop reads CASTLDALVGLIVPTGELFF. The CDR3 bases are TGTGCCAGCACCTTAGACGCACTAGTTGGCTTAATCGTGCCCACCGGGGAGCTGTTTTTT. Drawing the rest from reference TRBV7-9 and TRBJ2-2, the complete variable domain is DTGVSQNPRHKITKRGQNVTFRCDPISEHNRLYWYRQTLGQGPEFLTYFQNEAQLEKSRLLSDRFSAERPKGSFSTLEIQRTEQGDSAMYLCASTLDALVGLIVPTGELFFGEGSRLTVL.

About this clonotype itself: This may come from a read error, since a much larger clone is one base off. The rearrangement links TRBV10-3 to TRBJ2-1; 9 nucleotides match TRBD1. The CDR3 consists of 15 residues. The trim removed 4 bases at V and 5 bases at J, leaving 6 bases unmatched. CDR1 is ENHRY, CDR2 SYGVKD, per germline. The DNA for the CDR3 is TGTGCCATCAGTGGCTGGGACAGGGACGACAATGAGCAGTTCTTC. This gives the protein CAISGWDRDDNEQFF.

Concerning this clonotype itself: The junction departs from the called germline gene at one end, perhaps through a read error. The V call is TRBV12-3 or TRBV12-4, the J call TRBJ2-1; D is possibly TRBD1 or TRBD2 (5 bases each). The CDR3 is made up of 15 amino acids. CDR3 sequence reads: CDSSLSGSSYNEQSF. The CDR3 nucleotides are TGTGACAGCAGTTTATCAGGGAGCTCCTACAATGAGCAGTCCTTC.

With regard to this clonotype: Relative to the germline gene, one junction end is altered; a read error may explain this. V is TRBV11-3 and J is TRBJ1-1; 9 nucleotides agree with TRBD1. Germline CDR1 reads SGHNT; CDR2 reads YENEEA. The CDR3 loop spans 16 amino acids. In DNA form, the CDR3 reads TGTGCCAGCATCTTACGACAGGGGGGCTTGGACACTGAAGCTTTCTTT. Translating gives CASILRQGGLDTEAFF. Full variable domain (outside the CDR3, taken from reference TRBV11-3 and TRBJ1-1): EAGVVQSPRYKIIEKKQPVAFWCNPISGHNTLYWYLQNLGQGPELLIRYENEEAVDDSQLPKDRFSAERLKGVDSTLKIQPAELGDSAVYLCASILRQGGLDTEAFFGQGTRLTVV.

With regard to this clonotype: This may be a read error, as it is one base from a much larger clone. V and J are TRBV5-4 and TRBJ2-1; D may be TRBD1 (6 bases). Trimming removed 5 bases from V and 4 bases from J, with 19 bases in between. The V gene's germline CDR1 is SGHNT and CDR2 YYREEE (reference sequence). The CDR3 has 16 amino acids. CDR3 protein: CASRETGTPIYNEQFF. The CDR3, as DNA: TGTGCCAGCAGAGAGACCGGGACACCCATATACAATGAGCAGTTCTTC.

J is TRBJ2-7 and V is TRBV4-1; 12 bases agree with TRBD1. The V gene end was trimmed by 4 bases and the J gene end by 8 bases; junction bases not matched to a gene: 12. Germline V gene sequence: CDR1 MGHRA, CDR2 YSYEKL. This CDR3 has 16 amino acids. The CDR3 DNA sequence: TGCGCCAGCAGCCTCGGAGGAGGGACAGGGGGCGACAAGCAGTACTTC. Translated, it gives CASSLGGGTGGDKQYF.

This clonotype was seen many times. V usage is TRBV4-1 and J usage is TRBJ2-1; D remains unclear. The V end lost 3 bases, the J end lost 0 bases, and 9 bases lay between the germline ends. The germline gives CDR1 MGHRA, CDR2 YSYEKL. The CDR3 is 15 residues long. CDR3 amino acids: CASSQGPSSYNEQFF. DNA for the CDR3: TGCGCCAGCAGCCAGGGCCCGAGCTCCTACAATGAGCAGTTCTTC.

This clonotype was detected many times. This chain joins TRBV6-5 and TRBJ1-1, with D perhaps matching TRBD1 (5 bases). The germline V gene has CDR1 MNHEY and CDR2 SVGAGI. The CDR3 has 12 amino acids. V lost 7 bases and J lost 6, with 12 bases in between. CDR3 residues: CASMPLGAEAFF. CDR3 in DNA: TGTGCCAGCATGCCGCTGGGGGCTGAAGCTTTCTTT.

In regard to this clonotype: Given a much more abundant clone one base away, this may be a read error. In DNA form, the CDR3 reads TGTGCCAGCAGCCTCGGGACTAGCGGTAGAGAGACCCAGTACTTC. This codes for CASSLGTSGRETQYF. The chain has TRBV4-2 and TRBJ2-5; TRBD2 agrees at 11 bases. Germline V gene data show CDR1 as LGHNA and CDR2 as YNFKEQ. V was pared by 4 bases and J by 4 bases, with 5 bases of the junction left unmatched. The CDR3 consists of 15 residues.

The table lists this clonotype with a count of one. The junction departs from the called germline gene at one end, perhaps through a read error. The J gene is TRBJ2-1, the V gene TRBV11-2; no clear D gene. Germline V lookup: CDR1 SGHAT, CDR2 FQNNGV. The CDR3 has 11 residues. The CDR3 region has the DNA TGTGTCAGCAGCCCATCGAGCGAGCAATTCTTC. Translation gives CVSSPSSEQFF.

On this clonotype itself: A read error may be the cause here, since a much bigger clone is one base away. The chain links TRBV10-3 to TRBJ2-7, with D maybe TRBD2 (6 bases). CDR1 and CDR2 from the germline V gene are ENHRY and SYGVKD. The CDR3 sequence is 15 residues long. The CDR3 region is CVISPTSRQSYEQYF. DNA of the CDR3: TGTGTCATCAGTCCGACTAGTCGACAGTCGTACGAGCAGTACTTC.

This clonotype was seen a few times. The chain has TRBV7-3 and TRBJ1-1, with D unclear. Germline V CDR1 and CDR2: SGHTA, FQGTGA. CDR3 length: 13 amino acids. The V end lost 1 base, the J end lost 0 bases, and 3 bases lay between the germline ends. This chain's CDR3 is CASSLMLNTEAFF. The CDR3 nucleotides read TGTGCCAGCAGCTTAATGTTGAACACTGAAGCTTTCTTT.

Note on this clonotype: The junction shows a germline mismatch at one end, possibly a read error. The genes are TRBV11-2 and TRBJ2-7; 12 bases agree with TRBD2. Germline assignment: CDR1 SGHAT and CDR2 FQNNGV. There are 17 residues in the CDR3. CDR3 amino acids: CASSLDLPSGRGHEEYF. DNA of the CDR3: TGTGCTAGTAGCCTAGATCTCCCTAGCGGGAGGGGCCACGAGGAGTACTTC.

The rearrangement uses TRBV7-9 and TRBJ2-2, with 11 bases identical to TRBD1. Per the germline V gene, CDR1 is SEHNR and CDR2 is FQNEAQ (reference sequence). J gave up 5 bases and V 4 bases, and 15 bases lay outside the gene matches. This CDR3 has 19 residues. CDR3 nucleotides: TGTGCCAGCAGCTCACCAATCACGGACAGGGGGCCGGGGACCGGGGAGCTGTTTTTT. Residues: CASSSPITDRGPGTGELFF.

Comments on this clonotype: The junction and the germline gene differ at one end; a read error may be behind it. The V and J genes are TRBV5-1 and TRBJ2-5; 9 bases are a match to TRBD1. The length of the CDR3 is 15 residues. Germline V gives CDR1 SGHRS, CDR2 YFSETQ. CDR3 amino acids: CASSQGQGVQETQYF. The CDR3 DNA follows: TGCGCCAGCAGCCAGGGACAGGGTGTGCAAGAGACCCAATACTTC.

Worth noting for this clonotype: The junction departs from germline at one end; a sequencing error may be responsible. The chain recombines TRBV5-4 with TRBJ1-4; 7 nucleotides line up with TRBD1. The germline gives CDR1 SGHNT, CDR2 YYREEE (reference sequence). The CDR3 consists of 15 residues. The CDR3 nucleotides read TGTGCCGGCAGCGTGCGGGACGTCAGGGGGGAAAAACTGTTTTTT. Its protein is CAGSVRDVRGEKLFF.

This rearrangement joins TRBV5-1 to TRBJ2-1; 13 bases fit TRBD2. V dropped 4 bases and J dropped 7; count of bases not matched to a gene: 8. This CDR3 region has 16 residues. The germline V gene has CDR1 SGHRS and CDR2 YFSETQ. The CDR3 protein is CASSITSGRGTNEQFF. The CDR3, as DNA: TGCGCCAGCAGCATTACTAGCGGGAGGGGCACGAATGAGCAGTTCTTC.

This clonotype turned up a few times. The rearrangement joins TRBV7-9 to TRBJ2-7, with TRBD1 matching over 9 bases. Germline CDR1 reads SEHNR; CDR2 reads FQNEAQ (reference sequence). Losses at the gene ends were 5 bases for V and 2 bases for J; bases not matched to a gene: 7. The CDR3 is 15 amino acids. The CDR3 protein is CASSPDRGRAYEQYF. CDR3 DNA: TGTGCCAGCAGCCCGGACAGGGGAAGGGCCTACGAGCAGTACTTC.

Comments on this clonotype: Its ends do not fully match the called genes, so a read error is possible. The rearrangement links TRBV11-2 to TRBJ2-1, with D unresolved. The CDR3 contains 15 residues. Germline V lookup: CDR1 SGHAT, CDR2 FQNNGV. Written as DNA, the CDR3 is TGTGGCAGCCGCTTAGAAAGCACCCTTAGGAGTGAGCAGTTCTTC. This sequence encodes CGSRLESTLRSEQFF.